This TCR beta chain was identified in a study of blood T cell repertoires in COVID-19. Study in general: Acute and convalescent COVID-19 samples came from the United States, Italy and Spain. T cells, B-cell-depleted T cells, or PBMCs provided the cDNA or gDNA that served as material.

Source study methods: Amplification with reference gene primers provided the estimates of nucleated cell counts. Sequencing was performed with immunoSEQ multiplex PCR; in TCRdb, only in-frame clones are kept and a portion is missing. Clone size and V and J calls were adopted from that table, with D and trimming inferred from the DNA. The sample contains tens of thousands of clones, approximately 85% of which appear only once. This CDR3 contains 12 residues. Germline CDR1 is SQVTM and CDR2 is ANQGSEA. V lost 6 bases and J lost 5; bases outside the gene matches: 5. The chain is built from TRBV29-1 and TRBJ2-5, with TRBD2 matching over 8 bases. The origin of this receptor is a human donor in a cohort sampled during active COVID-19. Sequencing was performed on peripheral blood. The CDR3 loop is CSVGGLGETQYF. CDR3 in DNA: TGCAGCGTAGGGGGACTAGGCGAGACCCAGTACTTC.